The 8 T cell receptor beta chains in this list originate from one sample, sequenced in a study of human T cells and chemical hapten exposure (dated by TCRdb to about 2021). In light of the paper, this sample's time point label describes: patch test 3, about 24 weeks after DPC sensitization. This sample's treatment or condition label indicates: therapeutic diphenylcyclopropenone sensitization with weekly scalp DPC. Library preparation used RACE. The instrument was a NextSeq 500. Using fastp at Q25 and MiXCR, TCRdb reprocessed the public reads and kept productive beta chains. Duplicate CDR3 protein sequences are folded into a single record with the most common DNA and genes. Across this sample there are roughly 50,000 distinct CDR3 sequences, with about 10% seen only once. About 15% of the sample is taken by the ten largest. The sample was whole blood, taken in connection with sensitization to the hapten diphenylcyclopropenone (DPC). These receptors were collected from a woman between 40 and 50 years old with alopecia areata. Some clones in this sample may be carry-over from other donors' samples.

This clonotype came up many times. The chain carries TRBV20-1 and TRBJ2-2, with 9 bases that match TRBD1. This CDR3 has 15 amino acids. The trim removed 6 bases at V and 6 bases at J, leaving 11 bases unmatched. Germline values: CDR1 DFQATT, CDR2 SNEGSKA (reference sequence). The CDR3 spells CSANTGTGKAGELFF. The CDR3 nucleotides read TGCAGTGCGAATACCGGGACAGGGAAGGCCGGGGAGCTGTTTTTT.

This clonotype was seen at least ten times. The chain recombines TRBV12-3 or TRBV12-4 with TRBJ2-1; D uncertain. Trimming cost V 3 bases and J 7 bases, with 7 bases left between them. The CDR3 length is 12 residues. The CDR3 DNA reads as TGTGCCAGCAGTTTGTTTGGGAATGAGCAGTTCTTC. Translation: CASSLFGNEQFF.

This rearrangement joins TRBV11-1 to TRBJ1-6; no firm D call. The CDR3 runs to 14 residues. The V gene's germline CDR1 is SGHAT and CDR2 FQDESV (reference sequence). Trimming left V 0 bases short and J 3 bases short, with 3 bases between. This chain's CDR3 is CASSLADYNSPLHF. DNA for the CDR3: TGTGCCAGCAGCTTAGCGGACTATAATTCACCCCTCCACTTT.

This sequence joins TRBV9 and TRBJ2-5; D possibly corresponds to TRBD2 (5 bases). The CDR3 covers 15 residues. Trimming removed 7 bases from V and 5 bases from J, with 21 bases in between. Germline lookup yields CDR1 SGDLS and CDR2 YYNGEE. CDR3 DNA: TGTGCCAGCGCCCTAGCCCCGGGCCCCCGGGAGACCCAGTACTTC. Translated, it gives CASALAPGPRETQYF.

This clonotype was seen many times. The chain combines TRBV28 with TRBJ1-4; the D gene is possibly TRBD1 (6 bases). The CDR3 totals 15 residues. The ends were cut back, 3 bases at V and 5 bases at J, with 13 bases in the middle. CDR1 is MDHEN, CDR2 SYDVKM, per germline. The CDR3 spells CASSFTLGGNEKLFF. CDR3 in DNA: TGTGCCAGCAGTTTTACCCTAGGGGGAAATGAAAAACTGTTTTTT.

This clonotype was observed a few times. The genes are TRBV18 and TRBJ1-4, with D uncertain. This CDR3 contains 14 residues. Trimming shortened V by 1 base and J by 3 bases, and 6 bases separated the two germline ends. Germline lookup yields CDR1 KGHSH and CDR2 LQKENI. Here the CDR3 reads CASSPLKSNEKLFF. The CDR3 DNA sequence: TGTGCCAGCTCACCACTTAAGTCTAATGAAAAACTGTTTTTT. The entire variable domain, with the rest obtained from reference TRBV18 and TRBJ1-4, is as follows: NAGVMQNPRHLVRRRGQEARLRCSPMKGHSHVYWYRQLPEEGLKFMVYLQKENIIDESGMPKERFSAEFPKEGPSILRIQQVVRGDSAAYFCASSPLKSNEKLFFGSGTQLSVL.

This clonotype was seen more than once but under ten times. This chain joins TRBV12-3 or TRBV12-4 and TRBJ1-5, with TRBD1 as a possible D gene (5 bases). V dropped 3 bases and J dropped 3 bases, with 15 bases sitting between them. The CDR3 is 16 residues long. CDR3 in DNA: TGTGCCAGCAGTTTCGTAGGGGTCCAATTCAATCAGCCCCAGCATTTT. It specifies CASSFVGVQFNQPQHF.

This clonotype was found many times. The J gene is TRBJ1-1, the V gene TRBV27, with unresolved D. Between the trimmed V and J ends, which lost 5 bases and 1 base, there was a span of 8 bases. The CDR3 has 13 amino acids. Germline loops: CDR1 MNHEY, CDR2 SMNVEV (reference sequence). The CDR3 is CASSRQENTEAFF. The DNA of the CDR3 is TGTGCCAGCAGTCGTCAGGAGAACACTGAAGCTTTCTTT.